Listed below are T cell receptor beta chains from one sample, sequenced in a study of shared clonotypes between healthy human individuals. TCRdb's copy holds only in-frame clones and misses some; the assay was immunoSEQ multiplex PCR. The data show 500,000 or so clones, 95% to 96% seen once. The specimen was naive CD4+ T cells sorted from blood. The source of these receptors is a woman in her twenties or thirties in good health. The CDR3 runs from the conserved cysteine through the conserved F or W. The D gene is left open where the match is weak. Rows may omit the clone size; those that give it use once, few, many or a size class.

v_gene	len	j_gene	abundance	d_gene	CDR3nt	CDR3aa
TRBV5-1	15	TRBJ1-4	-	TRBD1	TGCGCCAGCAGCCCGACAGGGGGCTCTAATGAAAAACTGTTTTTT	CASSPTGGSNEKLFF
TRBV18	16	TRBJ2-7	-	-	TGTGCCAGCTCACCAGGTTCCGACACGATGGCCTACGAGCAGTACTTC	CASSPGSDTMAYEQYF
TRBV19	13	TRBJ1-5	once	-	TGTGCCAGTAGTATGTCAGTAGGCCAGCCCCAGCATTTT	CASSMSVGQPQHF
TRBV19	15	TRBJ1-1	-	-	TGTGCCAGTAGAGACGTTGTCAGGGTGAGCACTGAAGCTTTCTTT	CASRDVVRVSTEAFF
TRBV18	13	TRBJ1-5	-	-	TGTGCCAGCTCACCGACACAGGGTCAGCCCCAGCATTTT	CASSPTQGQPQHF
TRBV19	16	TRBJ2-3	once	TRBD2	TGTGCCAGTAGCCCGATAGCGGGAGAAAGCACAGATACGCAGTATTTT	CASSPIAGESTDTQYF
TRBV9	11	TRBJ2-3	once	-	TGTGCCAGCAGCGTAGTTGATACGCAGTATTTT	CASSVVDTQYF
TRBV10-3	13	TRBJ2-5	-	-	TGTGCCATCAGCCCGAGGTGGCAAGAGACCCAGTACTTC	CAISPRWQETQYF
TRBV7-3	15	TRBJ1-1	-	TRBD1	TGTGCCAGCAGCTTAGGGACAGTCCAGAACACTGAAGCTTTCTTT	CASSLGTVQNTEAFF
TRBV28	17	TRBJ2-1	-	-	TGTGCCAGCAGTTTAGACGGGCTCACCCCCTCCTACAATGAGCAGTTCTTC	CASSLDGLTPSYNEQFF
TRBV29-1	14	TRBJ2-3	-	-	TGCAGCGTTGAGGAGGTGGCTGGCACAGATACGCAGTATTTT	CSVEEVAGTDTQYF
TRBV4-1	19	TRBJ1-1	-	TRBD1	TGCGCCAGCAGCCAAGTTGTTACAGGGGGCGAAATTTGGTTTACTGAAGCTTTCTTT	CASSQVVTGGEIWFTEAFF
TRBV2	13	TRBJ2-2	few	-	TGTGCCAGTTCCGTCGTCCCCACCGGGGAGCTGTTTTTT	CASSVVPTGELFF
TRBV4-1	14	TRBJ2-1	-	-	TGCGCCACTGTCGGGGCGGGAAACTACAATGAGCAGTTCTTC	CATVGAGNYNEQFF
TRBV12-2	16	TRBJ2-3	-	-	TGTGCAAGTCGCTTAGGAAGCGGGGTTGGCAGGGATACGCAGTATTTT	CASRLGSGVGRDTQYF
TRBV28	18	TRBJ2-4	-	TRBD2	TGTGCCAGCAGTATAGTCCCGGGACTAGCGGGAGGTGCGGACATTCAGTACTTC	CASSIVPGLAGGADIQYF
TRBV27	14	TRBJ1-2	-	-	TGTGCCAGCAGTTCGCTCAGGGGCCAGGCTGGCTACACCTTC	CASSSLRGQAGYTF
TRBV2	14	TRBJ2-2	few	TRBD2	TGTGCCAGCAGTGGAAGCGGGAGGTACGGGGAGCTGTTTTTT	CASSGSGRYGELFF
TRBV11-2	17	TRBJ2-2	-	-	TGTGCCAGCAGCTTAGATGGCCAAGCACTGAACACCGGGGAGCTGTTTTTT	CASSLDGQALNTGELFF
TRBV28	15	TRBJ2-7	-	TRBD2	TGTGCCAGCACCGACGAGACTAGCGGGATACACGAGCAGTACTTC	CASTDETSGIHEQYF